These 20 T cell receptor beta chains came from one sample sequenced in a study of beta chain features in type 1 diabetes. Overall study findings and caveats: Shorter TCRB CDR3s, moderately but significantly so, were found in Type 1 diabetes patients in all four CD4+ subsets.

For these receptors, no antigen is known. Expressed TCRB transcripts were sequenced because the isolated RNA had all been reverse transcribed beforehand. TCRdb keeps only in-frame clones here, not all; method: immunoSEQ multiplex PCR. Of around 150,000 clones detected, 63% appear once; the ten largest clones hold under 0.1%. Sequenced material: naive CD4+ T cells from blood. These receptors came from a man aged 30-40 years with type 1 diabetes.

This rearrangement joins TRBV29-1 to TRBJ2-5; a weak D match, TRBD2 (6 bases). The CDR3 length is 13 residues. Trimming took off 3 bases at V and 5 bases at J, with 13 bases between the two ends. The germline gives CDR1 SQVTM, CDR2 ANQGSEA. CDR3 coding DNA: TGCAGCGTTGATCGTAGCGGACCGGAGACCCAGTACTTC. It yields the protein CSVDRSGPETQYF.

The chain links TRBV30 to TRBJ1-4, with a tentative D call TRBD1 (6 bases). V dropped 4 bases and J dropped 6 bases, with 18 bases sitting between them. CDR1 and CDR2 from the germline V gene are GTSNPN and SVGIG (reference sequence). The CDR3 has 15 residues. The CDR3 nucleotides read TGTGCCTGGAACCAACTGGAGGGGGTGGATGAAAAACTGTTTTTT. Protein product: CAWNQLEGVDEKLFF.

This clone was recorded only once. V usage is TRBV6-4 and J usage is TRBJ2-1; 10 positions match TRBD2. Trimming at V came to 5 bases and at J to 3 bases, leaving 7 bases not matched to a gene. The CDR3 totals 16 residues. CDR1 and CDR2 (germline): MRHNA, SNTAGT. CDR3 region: CASSPELAGRYNEQFF. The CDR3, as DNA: TGTGCCAGCAGTCCCGAACTAGCGGGGCGCTACAATGAGCAGTTCTTC.

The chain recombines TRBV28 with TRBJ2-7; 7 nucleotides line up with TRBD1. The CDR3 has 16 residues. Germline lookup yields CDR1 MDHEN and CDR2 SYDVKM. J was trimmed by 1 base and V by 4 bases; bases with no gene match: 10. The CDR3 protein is CASSSFYKTGSYEQYF. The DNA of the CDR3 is TGTGCCAGCAGTTCCTTCTACAAGACAGGGTCCTACGAGCAGTACTTC. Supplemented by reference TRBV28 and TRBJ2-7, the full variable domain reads DVKVTQSSRYLVKRTGEKVFLECVQDMDHENMFWYRQDPGLGLRLIYFSYDVKMKEKGDIPEGYSVSREKKERFSLILESASTNQTSMYLCASSSFYKTGSYEQYFGPGTRLTVT.

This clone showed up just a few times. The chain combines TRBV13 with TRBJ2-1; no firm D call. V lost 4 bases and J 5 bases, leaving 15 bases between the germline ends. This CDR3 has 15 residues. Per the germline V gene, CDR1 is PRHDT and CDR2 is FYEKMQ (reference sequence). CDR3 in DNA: TGTGCCAGCAGCTGGTTGGACGTAGGCCACAATGAGCAGTTCTTC. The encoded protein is CASSWLDVGHNEQFF. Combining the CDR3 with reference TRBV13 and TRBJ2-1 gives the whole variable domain AAGVIQSPRHLIKEKRETATLKCYPIPRHDTVYWYQQGPGQDPQFLISFYEKMQSDKGSIPDRFSAQQFSDYHSELNMSSLELGDSALYFCASSWLDVGHNEQFFGPGTRLTVL.

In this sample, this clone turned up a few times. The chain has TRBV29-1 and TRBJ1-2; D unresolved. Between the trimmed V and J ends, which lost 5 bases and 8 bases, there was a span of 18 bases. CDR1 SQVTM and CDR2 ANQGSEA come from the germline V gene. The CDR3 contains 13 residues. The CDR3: CSVYSAASEGYTF. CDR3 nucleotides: TGCAGCGTTTACTCCGCGGCAAGCGAGGGCTACACCTTC.

The CDR3 protein is CATSLPLYEQYF. The CDR3 DNA reads TGTGCCACCAGCCTACCCCTCTACGAGCAGTACTTC. The J gene is TRBJ2-7, the V gene TRBV15, with D hard to call. Trimming took 5 bases from V and 3 from J, leaving 8 bases between them. The CDR3 extends over 12 amino acids. Germline V gene sequence: CDR1 LNHNV, CDR2 YYDKDF (reference sequence). The full variable domain, its missing parts supplied by reference TRBV15 and TRBJ2-7, is DAMVIQNPRYQVTQFGKPVTLSCSQTLNHNVMYWYQQKSSQAPKLLFHYYDKDFNNEADTPDNFQSRRPNTSFCFLDIRSPGLGDTAMYLCATSLPLYEQYFGPGTRLTVT.

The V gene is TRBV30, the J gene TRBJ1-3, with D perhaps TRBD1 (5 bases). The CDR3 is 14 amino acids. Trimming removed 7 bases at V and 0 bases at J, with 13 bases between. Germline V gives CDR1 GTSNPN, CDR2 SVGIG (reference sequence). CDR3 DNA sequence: TGTGCCTTTCAGACAGCATCCTCTGGAAACACCATATATTTT. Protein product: CAFQTASSGNTIYF.

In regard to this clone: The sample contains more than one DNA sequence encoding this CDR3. CDR3 amino acids: CASSLDRASYNEQFF. The CDR3 nucleotides read TGTGCCAGCAGCTTGGACAGGGCATCCTACAATGAGCAGTTCTTC. The chain couples TRBV7-2 to TRBJ2-1, with TRBD1 matching over 8 bases. V trimming: 3 bases; J trimming: 1 base; junction bases outside the gene matches: 2. The CDR3 length is 15 residues. From germline, CDR1 is SGHTA and CDR2 FQGNSA.

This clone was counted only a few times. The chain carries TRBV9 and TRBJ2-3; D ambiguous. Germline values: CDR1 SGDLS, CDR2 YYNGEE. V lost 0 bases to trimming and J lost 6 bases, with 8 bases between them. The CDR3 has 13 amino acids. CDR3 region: CASSVALADTQYF. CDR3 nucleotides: TGTGCCAGCAGCGTAGCTTTGGCGGATACGCAGTATTTT.

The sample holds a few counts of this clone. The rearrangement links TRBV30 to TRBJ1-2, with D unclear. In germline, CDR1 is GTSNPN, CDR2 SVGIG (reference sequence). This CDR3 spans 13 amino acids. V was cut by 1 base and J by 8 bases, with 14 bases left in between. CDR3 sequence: CAWSGGSDWGYTF. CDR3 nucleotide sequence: TGTGCCTGGAGTGGAGGGTCAGATTGGGGCTACACCTTC.

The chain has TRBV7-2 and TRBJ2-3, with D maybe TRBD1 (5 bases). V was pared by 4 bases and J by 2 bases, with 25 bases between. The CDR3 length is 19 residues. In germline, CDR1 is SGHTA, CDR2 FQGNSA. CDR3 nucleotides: TGTGCCAGCAGCTGGGGTGGCGGTACAGGCGTAGGGGCCACAGATACGCAGTATTTT. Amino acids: CASSWGGGTGVGATDTQYF.

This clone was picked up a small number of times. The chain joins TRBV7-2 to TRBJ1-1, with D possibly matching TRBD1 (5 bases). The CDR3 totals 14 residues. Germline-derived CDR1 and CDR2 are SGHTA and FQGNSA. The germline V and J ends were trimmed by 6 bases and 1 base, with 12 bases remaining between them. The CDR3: CASSTQGKNTEAFF. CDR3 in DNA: TGTGCCAGCAGTACCCAGGGCAAGAACACTGAAGCTTTCTTT.

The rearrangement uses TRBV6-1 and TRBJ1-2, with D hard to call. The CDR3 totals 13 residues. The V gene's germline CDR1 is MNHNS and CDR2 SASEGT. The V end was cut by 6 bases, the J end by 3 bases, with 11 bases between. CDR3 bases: TGTGCCAGCAGACACTCAAGGTACTATGGCTACACCTTC. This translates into CASRHSRYYGYTF.

The CDR3 sequence is CASSVPGTGTDTQYF. In DNA, the CDR3 is TGTGCCAGCAGCGTCCCCGGGACAGGGACAGATACGCAGTATTTT. This sequence joins TRBV5-6 and TRBJ2-3; 9 bases agree with TRBD1. From germline, CDR1 is SGHDT and CDR2 YYEEEE. The length of the CDR3 is 15 residues. V gave up 4 bases and J gave up 3 bases; unmatched junction bases: 6.

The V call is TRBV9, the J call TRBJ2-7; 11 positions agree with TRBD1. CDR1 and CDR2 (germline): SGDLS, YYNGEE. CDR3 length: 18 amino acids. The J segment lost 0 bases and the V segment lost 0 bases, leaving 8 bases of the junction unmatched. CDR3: CASSVGSVGTGGSYEQYF. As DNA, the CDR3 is TGTGCCAGCAGCGTAGGATCTGTTGGGACAGGGGGCTCCTACGAGCAGTACTTC.

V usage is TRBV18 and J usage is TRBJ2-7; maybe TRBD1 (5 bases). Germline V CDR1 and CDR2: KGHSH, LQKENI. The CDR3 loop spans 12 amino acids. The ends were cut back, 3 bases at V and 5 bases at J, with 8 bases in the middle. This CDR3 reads CASSPRENEQYF. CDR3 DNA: TGTGCCAGCTCACCCAGGGAAAACGAGCAGTACTTC.

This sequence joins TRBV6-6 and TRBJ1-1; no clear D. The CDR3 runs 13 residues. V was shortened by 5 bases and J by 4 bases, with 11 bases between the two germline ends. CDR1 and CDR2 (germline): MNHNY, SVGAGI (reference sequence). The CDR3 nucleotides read TGTGCCAGCAGTACCCCCGCGGGCACTGAAGCTTTCTTT. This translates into CASSTPAGTEAFF.

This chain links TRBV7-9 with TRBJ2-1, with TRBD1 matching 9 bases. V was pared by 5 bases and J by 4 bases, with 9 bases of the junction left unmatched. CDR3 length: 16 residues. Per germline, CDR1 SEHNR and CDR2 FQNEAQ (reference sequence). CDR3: CASSQPPGQGYNEQFF. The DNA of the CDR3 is TGTGCCAGCAGCCAGCCCCCGGGACAGGGATACAATGAGCAGTTCTTC.

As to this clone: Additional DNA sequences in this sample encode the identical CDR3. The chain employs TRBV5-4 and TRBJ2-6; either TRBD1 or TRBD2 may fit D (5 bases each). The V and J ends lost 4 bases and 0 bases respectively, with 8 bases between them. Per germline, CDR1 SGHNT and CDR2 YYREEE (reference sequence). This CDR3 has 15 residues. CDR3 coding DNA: TGTGCCAGCAGCCGGGACGGCTCTGGGGCCAACGTCCTGACTTTC. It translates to CASSRDGSGANVLTF. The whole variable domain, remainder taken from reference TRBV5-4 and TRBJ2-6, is ETGVTQSPTHLIKTRGQQVTLRCSSQSGHNTVSWYQQALGQGPQFIFQYYREEENGRGNFPPRFSGLQFPNYSSELNVNALELDDSALYLCASSRDGSGANVLTFGAGSRLTVL.